Each of the 30 T cell receptor beta chains below was sequenced from the same sample in a study of T cell clonotyping in hematopoietic cell transplantation. Regarding time point: recipient sample about 28 days before transplant, after cytoreduction. The assay was immunoSEQ multiplex PCR, and TCRdb's table has in-frame clones only and misses some. The table includes roughly 30,000 clones, approximately 81% detected once. The specimen comprised peripheral blood mononuclear cells, sampled before stem cell transplant. The receptors were sampled from a man aged 35 to 55 with acute myeloid leukemia. Some clones in this sample may be carry-over from other donors' samples.

The chain is built from TRBV7-2 and TRBJ1-3; D is undetermined. Germline CDR1 reads SGHTA; CDR2 reads FQGNSA. The CDR3 consists of 12 residues. Trimming pared 6 bases from V and 2 bases from J, leaving 5 bases between. CDR3 in amino acids: CASSRTGNTIYF. The CDR3 bases are TGTGCCAGCAGTCGAACTGGAAACACCATATATTTT.

V is TRBV7-8 and J is TRBJ1-1; TRBD1 agrees at 11 bases. CDR1 and CDR2 (germline): SGHVS, FQNEAQ. V lost 4 bases to trimming and J lost 0 bases; unmatched junction nucleotides: 13. The CDR3 extends over 19 amino acids. In DNA form, the CDR3 reads TGTGCCAGCAGCTCCCCGGGGACAGGGGGTAGATTCATGAACACTGAAGCTTTCTTT. As protein: CASSSPGTGGRFMNTEAFF.

V and J are TRBV28 and TRBJ2-5; 7 bases match TRBD1. This CDR3 is built from 18 residues. Losses at the gene ends were 1 base for V and 1 base for J; bases not matched to a gene: 12. Looked up from germline, CDR1 is MDHEN and CDR2 is SYDVKM. The CDR3 loop reads CASSLYPPGSGGQETQYF. The CDR3 coding sequence is TGTGCCAGCAGTTTATATCCCCCGGGTTCAGGGGGCCAAGAGACCCAGTACTTC.

The chain employs TRBV6-5 and TRBJ1-3, with no clear D. The CDR3 length is 10 residues. Germline V gene data show CDR1 as MNHEY and CDR2 as SVGAGI. Trimming took 9 bases from V and 11 from J, leaving 11 bases between them. CDR3: CARAVLPIYF. Written as DNA, the CDR3 is TGTGCCAGAGCAGTCCTCCCCATATATTTT.

This clone was recorded once. This chain joins TRBV5-8 and TRBJ2-1, with 8 bases aligning to TRBD2. The CDR3 loop spans 15 amino acids. Germline CDR1 is SGHTS and CDR2 is YDEGEE. Trimming took 2 bases from V and 2 from J; bases not matched to a gene: 3. CDR3 protein: CASSFSGAAYNEQFF. DNA for the CDR3: TGTGCCAGCAGCTTTAGCGGGGCCGCCTACAATGAGCAGTTCTTC.

This clone appeared once. The gene calls are TRBV28 and TRBJ1-2; D not resolved. The CDR3 is made up of 14 amino acids. Trimming left V 6 bases short and J 6 bases short, with 17 bases between. Germline CDR1 and CDR2: MDHEN and SYDVKM. The CDR3 DNA is TGTGCCAGCAGCCCGGGATCCCGAGGACATGGCTACACCTTC. Its translation is CASSPGSRGHGYTF.

CDR3 sequence reads: CASSLATNEKLFF. CDR3 nucleotide sequence: TGTGCCAGCAGCTTAGCGACTAATGAAAAACTGTTTTTT. The V call is TRBV7-2, the J call TRBJ1-4; D gene uncertain. CDR1 and CDR2 (germline): SGHTA, FQGNSA. The CDR3 runs to 13 residues. V lost 0 bases and J 2 bases, leaving 1 base between the germline ends.

This chain uses TRBV18 with TRBJ1-1; the D is unclear. V was shortened by 1 base and J by 1 base, with 7 bases between the two germline ends. The CDR3 contains 14 residues. Germline-derived CDR1 and CDR2 are KGHSH and LQKENI. CDR3 nucleotides: TGTGCCAGCTCACCACGGCCGTCGAACACTGAAGCTTTCTTT. It codes for CASSPRPSNTEAFF.

The chain is built from TRBV10-3 and TRBJ1-2; 7 positions agree with TRBD1. CDR1 is ENHRY, CDR2 SYGVKD, per germline. CDR3 length: 13 residues. V dropped 5 bases and J dropped 7; count of bases not matched to a gene: 7. The CDR3 spells CAISPTGVGGYTF. Here the CDR3 DNA reads TGTGCCATCAGTCCAACAGGGGTGGGTGGCTACACCTTC.

The rearrangement uses TRBV7-9 and TRBJ2-7; 7 bases are shared with TRBD2. The CDR3 spans 15 residues. J was trimmed by 2 bases and V by 5 bases; bases with no gene match: 9. The germline V gene has CDR1 SEHNR and CDR2 FQNEAQ (reference sequence). CDR3 sequence (DNA): TGTGCCAGCAGCGACCGGACTAGTGCCCCCTACGAGCAGTACTTC. Translating gives CASSDRTSAPYEQYF.

V usage is TRBV11-1 and J usage is TRBJ2-1, with 9 bases fitting TRBD2. Germline V CDR1 and CDR2: SGHAT, FQDESV (reference sequence). The V gene end was trimmed by 4 bases and the J gene end by 5 bases; junction bases not matched to a gene: 9. CDR3 size: 16 residues. The CDR3, as DNA: TGTGCCAGCAGCTCGTTAGCGGGAGCCCAGCACAATGAGCAGTTCTTC. As protein: CASSSLAGAQHNEQFF.

This chain links TRBV7-2 with TRBJ1-6, with TRBD1 as a possible D gene (6 bases). CDR3 size: 15 residues. Germline lookup yields CDR1 SGHTA and CDR2 FQGNSA. Deletions cut 6 bases from V and 2 bases from J, with 11 bases between. CDR3 DNA sequence: TGTGCCAGCAGGTTTGGACAGACCTATAATTCACCCCTCCACTTT. This sequence encodes CASRFGQTYNSPLHF.

The gene calls are TRBV10-3 and TRBJ1-2; TRBD1 matches at 9 bases. With V trimmed by 0 bases and J by 3 bases, 11 bases remained unmatched. The CDR3 extends over 18 amino acids. The germline V gene has CDR1 ENHRY and CDR2 SYGVKD. For the CDR3, the DNA is TGTGCCATCAGTGAGTCGACTTCAGCGGGACAGGGAGACTATGGCTACACCTTC. This codes for CAISESTSAGQGDYGYTF.

This chain uses TRBV28 with TRBJ1-1; D remains ambiguous. Germline V gene data show CDR1 as MDHEN and CDR2 as SYDVKM. This CDR3 comprises 14 residues. Trimming removed 2 bases from V and 1 base from J, with 8 bases in between. CDR3 in DNA: TGTGCCAGCAGTTTAAGTCTTGGGAACACTGAAGCTTTCTTT. It translates to CASSLSLGNTEAFF.

About this clone: Compared with germline, one end of the junction differs, possibly owing to a read error. This chain uses TRBV4-3 with TRBJ2-2, with D uncertain. The germline gives CDR1 LGHNA, CDR2 YSLEER. There are 12 residues in the CDR3. Here the CDR3 DNA reads TGCGCCGGCAGTTTAGGGACCGGGGAGCTGTTTTTT. Translated, it gives CAGSLGTGELFF.

The genes are TRBV7-2 and TRBJ1-2, with D tentatively TRBD1 (6 bases). The CDR3 consists of 16 residues. The V gene lost 1 base and the J gene lost 4 bases, with 16 bases spanning the gap. The germline gives CDR1 SGHTA, CDR2 FQGNSA. The CDR3 region is CASSLGVGATLYGYTF. The DNA for the CDR3 is TGTGCCAGCAGCTTAGGAGTGGGGGCGACCCTCTATGGCTACACCTTC. Looking up the rest from reference TRBV7-2 and TRBJ1-2 gives the full variable domain: GAGVSQSPSNKVTEKGKDVELRCDPISGHTALYWYRQSLGQGLEFLIYFQGNSAPDKSGLPSDRFSAERTGGSVSTLTIQRTQQEDSAVYLCASSLGVGATLYGYTFGSGTRLTVV.

This chain connects TRBV6-1 to TRBJ2-7; D unclear. This CDR3 spans 13 amino acids. The V gene lost 1 base and the J gene lost 0 bases, with 4 bases spanning the gap. Germline V CDR1 and CDR2: MNHNS, SASEGT. For the CDR3, the DNA is TGTGCCAGCAGTGAAGGGAGCTCCTACGAGCAGTACTTC. The encoded protein is CASSEGSSYEQYF.

This chain links TRBV6-1 with TRBJ2-2; TRBD2 might be the D (6 bases). With 8 bases removed from V and 3 bases from J, the gap between germline ends came to 7 bases. Germline V gene data show CDR1 as MNHNS and CDR2 as SASEGT. The CDR3 covers 12 residues. As DNA, the CDR3 is TGTGCCAGCCGGGGGTACACCGGGGAGCTGTTTTTT. This gives the protein CASRGYTGELFF.

The V call is TRBV6-1, the J call TRBJ2-7; TRBD1 aligns across 8 bases. CDR1 is MNHNS and CDR2 is SASEGT in the germline V gene. The CDR3 consists of 13 residues. Trimming cost V 7 bases and J 3 bases; bases outside gene matches: 5. CDR3 bases: TGTGCCAGCATACCGACAGGGGTCTACGAGCAGTACTTC. Translation: CASIPTGVYEQYF.

The J gene is TRBJ1-1, the V gene TRBV11-3; 8 positions agree with TRBD1. Germline V gene data show CDR1 as SGHNT and CDR2 as YENEEA. V dropped 8 bases and J dropped 3; count of bases not matched to a gene: 2. This CDR3 contains 12 residues. CDR3 region: CASLDRDTEAFF. CDR3 DNA: TGTGCCAGCCTGGACAGGGACACTGAAGCTTTCTTT.

This chain links TRBV6-5 with TRBJ1-1; D is ambiguous. The germline gives CDR1 MNHEY, CDR2 SVGAGI. The CDR3 is made up of 11 amino acids. Trimming stripped 7 bases from V and 2 bases from J, with 5 bases between. The CDR3 is CASKGNTEAFF. The CDR3 region has the DNA TGTGCCAGCAAGGGTAACACTGAAGCTTTCTTT.

The chain employs TRBV10-2 and TRBJ2-5; D not certain. The CDR3 is 12 amino acids. Between the trimmed V and J ends, which lost 2 bases and 7 bases, there was a span of 8 bases. CDR1 WSHSY and CDR2 SAAADI come from the germline V gene. Here the CDR3 reads CASSEPAGTQYF. In nucleotides, the CDR3 is TGCGCCAGCAGTGAGCCTGCTGGGACCCAGTACTTC.

The genes are TRBV7-3 and TRBJ2-1, with 8 bases matching TRBD2. Germline values: CDR1 SGHTA, CDR2 FQGTGA. J gave up 4 bases and V 3 bases, and 5 bases lay outside the gene matches. This CDR3 comprises 15 residues. The CDR3 spells CASSFNGGDYNEQFF. The CDR3 DNA reads TGTGCCAGCAGCTTCAACGGGGGGGATTACAATGAGCAGTTCTTC.

The chain combines TRBV9 with TRBJ2-1; 14 bases line up with TRBD2. J was trimmed by 4 bases and V by 3 bases; bases with no gene match: 6. Germline CDR1 SGDLS, CDR2 YYNGEE. The CDR3 is made up of 17 amino acids. DNA of the CDR3: TGTGCCAGCAGCGCCGGGACTAGCGGGAGAGGTTACAATGAGCAGTTCTTC. This codes for CASSAGTSGRGYNEQFF.

The chain couples TRBV19 to TRBJ1-5; D gene uncertain. This CDR3 has 17 residues. Trimming took off 7 bases at V and 0 bases at J, with 19 bases between the two ends. Germline CDR1 and CDR2: LNHDA and SQIVND (reference sequence). In DNA form, the CDR3 reads TGTGCCAGTACCCTAAGCCGGGCAGAATATAGCAATCAGCCCCAGCATTTT. Translated: CASTLSRAEYSNQPQHF.

The chain is built from TRBV5-1 and TRBJ2-2; possible D gene TRBD1, 5 bases. Trimming took 0 bases from V and 3 from J, leaving 6 bases between them. Per germline, CDR1 SGHRS and CDR2 YFSETQ. The CDR3 has 14 amino acids. CDR3 bases: TGCGCCAGCAGCTTGGGGGGCGACACCGGGGAGCTGTTTTTT. This gives the protein CASSLGGDTGELFF.

This clone appeared once. V usage is TRBV7-9 and J usage is TRBJ2-7; D unclear. V was clipped by 3 bases and J by 0 bases, with 9 bases between them. CDR3 size: 14 residues. Germline assignment: CDR1 SEHNR and CDR2 FQNEAQ (reference sequence). CDR3 DNA: TGTGCCAGCAGCTTGGCTAGTCTCTCCTACGAGCAGTACTTC. It codes for CASSLASLSYEQYF. The complete variable domain, with remaining parts taken from reference TRBV7-9 and TRBJ2-7, reads DTGVSQNPRHKITKRGQNVTFRCDPISEHNRLYWYRQTLGQGPEFLTYFQNEAQLEKSRLLSDRFSAERPKGSFSTLEIQRTEQGDSAMYLCASSLASLSYEQYFGPGTRLTVT.

The chain links TRBV30 to TRBJ2-1, with D hard to call. V was cut by 1 base and J by 3 bases, with 1 base left in between. The length of the CDR3 is 11 residues. Germline values: CDR1 GTSNPN, CDR2 SVGIG (reference sequence). CDR3 region: CAWSDYNEQFF. The CDR3 nucleotides are TGTGCCTGGAGTGACTACAATGAGCAGTTCTTC.

The chain carries TRBV28 and TRBJ1-3; D is unclear. The length of the CDR3 is 13 residues. Trimming took off 3 bases at V and 1 base at J, with 4 bases between the two ends. The germline V gene has CDR1 MDHEN and CDR2 SYDVKM. The CDR3 protein is CASSLWSGNTIYF. The CDR3 nucleotides read TGTGCCAGCAGTTTGTGGTCTGGAAACACCATATATTTT. The variable domain in full, completed from reference TRBV28 and TRBJ1-3, reads DVKVTQSSRYLVKRTGEKVFLECVQDMDHENMFWYRQDPGLGLRLIYFSYDVKMKEKGDIPEGYSVSREKKERFSLILESASTNQTSMYLCASSLWSGNTIYFGEGSWLTVV.

This clone was observed a handful of times. The chain is built from TRBV29-1 and TRBJ2-7; D remains ambiguous. Trimming removed 1 base from V and 0 bases from J, with 10 bases in between. This CDR3 comprises 14 residues. The germline gives CDR1 SQVTM, CDR2 ANQGSEA. CDR3 protein: CSVEAIPGSYEQYF. CDR3 sequence (DNA): TGCAGCGTTGAAGCTATCCCGGGCTCCTACGAGCAGTACTTC.